This T cell receptor beta chain originates from a study of tumor-infiltrating lymphocytes in localized non-small cell lung cancer. The study, taken as a whole, reports: T-cell fraction did not differ between immunotypes IM1 and IM2. Available tissue quantity limited TCR sequencing to a patient subset.

Concerning this clone: The antigen remains undetermined.

Trimming cost V 4 bases and J 8 bases, with 12 bases left between them. The CDR3 is 13 residues long. CDR1 and CDR2 from the germline V gene are SGHVS and FQNEAQ. Sequencing was performed with immunoSEQ multiplex PCR; in TCRdb, only in-frame clones are kept and a portion is missing. The sample holds about 13,000 clones, about four fifths seen once. The V call is TRBV7-8, the J call TRBJ2-1, with D maybe TRBD1 (6 bases). The sample comprised lung tumor tissue. This sequence originates from a human donor with non-small cell lung cancer. The CDR3 sequence: CASSSLQGYEQFF. CDR3 nucleotides: TGTGCCAGCAGCTCGTTACAGGGCTATGAGCAGTTCTTC.